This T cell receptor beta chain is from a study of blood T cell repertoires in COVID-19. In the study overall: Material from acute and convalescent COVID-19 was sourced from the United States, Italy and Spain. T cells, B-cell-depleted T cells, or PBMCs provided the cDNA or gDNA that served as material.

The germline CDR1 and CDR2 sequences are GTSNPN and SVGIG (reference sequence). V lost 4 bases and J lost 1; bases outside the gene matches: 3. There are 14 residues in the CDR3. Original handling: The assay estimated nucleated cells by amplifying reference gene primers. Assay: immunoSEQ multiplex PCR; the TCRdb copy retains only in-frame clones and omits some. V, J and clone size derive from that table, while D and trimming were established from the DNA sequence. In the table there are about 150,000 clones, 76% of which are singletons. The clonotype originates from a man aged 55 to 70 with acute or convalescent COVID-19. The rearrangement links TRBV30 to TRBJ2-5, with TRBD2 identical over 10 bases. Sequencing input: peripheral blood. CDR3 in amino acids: CAWTSGSGQETQYF. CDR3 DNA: TGTGCCTGGACTAGCGGGAGTGGCCAAGAGACCCAGTACTTC.